The 13 T cell receptor beta chains below all came from one sample that was sequenced in a study of blood T cell repertoires in COVID-19 (dated by TCRdb to the early 2020s). Library creation used the immunoSEQ multiplex PCR assay. TCRdb stores this immuneACCESS table with in-frame sequences only. Part of the clones is absent; in the studies checked, under half of the shortfall reflects unresolved V genes, and no reason is known for the rest. The sample includes around 310,000 clones, with roughly 89% observed a single time. The ten most abundant clones make up around 0.98% of the sample. The sample comprised peripheral blood. These receptors all come from a woman aged 40 to 50 with COVID-19, enrolled during active disease.

As regards this clone: Different DNA sequences within this sample yield the same CDR3. The chain links TRBV28 to TRBJ1-5; maybe TRBD1 (5 bases). V was trimmed by 3 bases and J by 1 base, leaving 7 bases between them. The V gene's germline CDR1 is MDHEN and CDR2 SYDVKM. The CDR3 consists of 14 residues. In DNA form, the CDR3 reads TGTGCCAGCAGTTTCGGGGGGAGCAATCAGCCCCAGCATTTT. Translating gives CASSFGGSNQPQHF.

The V gene is TRBV30, the J gene TRBJ1-4; 8 nucleotides line up with TRBD1. CDR3 length equals 16 residues. Germline CDR1 is GTSNPN and CDR2 is SVGIG (reference sequence). With V trimmed by 4 bases and J by 0 bases, 7 bases remained unmatched. The CDR3 region has the DNA TGTGCCTGGACCTCGGGACAGGCCGCAACTAATGAAAAACTGTTTTTT. Protein product: CAWTSGQAATNEKLFF.

The chain couples TRBV7-9 to TRBJ1-4; D not certain. The germline V and J ends were trimmed by 5 bases and 0 bases, with 7 bases remaining between them. The CDR3 has 14 residues. Germline V gene data show CDR1 as SEHNR and CDR2 as FQNEAQ (reference sequence). The CDR3 DNA reads as TGTGCCAGCAGCCAGATCACAACTAATGAAAAACTGTTTTTT. This encodes CASSQITTNEKLFF.

This chain uses TRBV7-9 with TRBJ2-7; 8 nucleotides agree with TRBD1. The CDR3 extends over 16 amino acids. The J segment lost 2 bases and the V segment lost 4 bases, leaving 10 bases of the junction unmatched. Germline loops: CDR1 SEHNR, CDR2 FQNEAQ (reference sequence). For the CDR3, the DNA is TGTGCCAGCAGCTCCGCGGACAGGGATAACCCCTACGAGCAGTACTTC. It codes for CASSSADRDNPYEQYF.

The genes are TRBV7-9 and TRBJ1-2, with D maybe TRBD1 (6 bases). The V end lost 1 base, the J end lost 0 bases, and 9 bases lay between the germline ends. The CDR3 is made up of 15 amino acids. Germline CDR1 is SEHNR and CDR2 is FQNEAQ (reference sequence). CDR3 nucleotide sequence: TGTGCCAGCAGCTTAGAAGGGGGAGCTAACTATGGCTACACCTTC. The encoded protein is CASSLEGGANYGYTF. The complete variable domain, with remaining parts taken from reference TRBV7-9 and TRBJ1-2, reads DTGVSQNPRHKITKRGQNVTFRCDPISEHNRLYWYRQTLGQGPEFLTYFQNEAQLEKSRLLSDRFSAERPKGSFSTLEIQRTEQGDSAMYLCASSLEGGANYGYTFGSGTRLTVV.

The genes are TRBV20-1 and TRBJ2-1; 10 bases align to TRBD2. V gave up 3 bases and J gave up 2 bases; unmatched junction bases: 4. CDR1 and CDR2 (germline): DFQATT, SNEGSKA (reference sequence). This CDR3 is built from 15 residues. This CDR3 reads CSASRTSGPYNEQFF. The CDR3 DNA is TGCAGTGCTAGTAGGACTAGCGGCCCCTACAATGAGCAGTTCTTC.

This chain links TRBV2 with TRBJ1-2; D unresolved. Trimming removed 0 bases at V and 8 bases at J, with 7 bases between. Looked up from germline, CDR1 is SNHLY and CDR2 is FYNNEI. The CDR3 has 12 amino acids. DNA for the CDR3: TGTGCCAGCAGTGAAGCGTCCCGGGGCTACACCTTC. This codes for CASSEASRGYTF.

This sequence joins TRBV6-6 and TRBJ2-7, with 11 nucleotides matching TRBD2. V trimming: 0 bases; J trimming: 4 bases; junction bases outside the gene matches: 2. CDR1 is MNHNY, CDR2 SVGAGI, per germline (reference sequence). The CDR3 loop spans 15 amino acids. The CDR3 DNA sequence: TGTGCCAGCAGTTACTCGACTAGCGGGGAGTACGAGCAGTACTTC. It encodes CASSYSTSGEYEQYF.

CDR3 loop: CAWGPGGEQYF. CDR3 coding DNA: TGTGCCTGGGGCCCAGGGGGCGAGCAGTACTTC. The J gene is TRBJ2-7, the V gene TRBV30; 7 positions agree with TRBD1. Germline CDR1 is GTSNPN and CDR2 is SVGIG (reference sequence). Trimming took 5 bases from V and 6 from J; bases not matched to a gene: 4. The CDR3 runs 11 residues.

CDR3 DNA sequence: TGTGCCAGCAGCAGAGGGACAGGGGGGAATTCACCCCTCCACTTT. It specifies CASSRGTGGNSPLHF. The chain uses TRBV9 and TRBJ1-6; 11 positions agree with TRBD1. Germline V gene lookup returns CDR1 SGDLS and CDR2 YYNGEE. Losses at the gene ends were 4 bases for V and 7 bases for J; bases not matched to a gene: 4. This CDR3 has 15 residues.

The gene calls are TRBV6-2 or TRBV6-3 and TRBJ2-7; D gene uncertain. Germline V lookup: CDR1 MNHEY, CDR2 SVGEGT. V gave up 5 bases and J gave up 3 bases, with 20 bases separating them. The CDR3 runs to 16 residues. The CDR3 sequence: CASSHALVYSYYEQYF. The CDR3 DNA sequence: TGTGCCAGCAGTCATGCCCTTGTATACAGTTACTACGAGCAGTACTTC.

The chain is built from TRBV5-5 and TRBJ1-2, with 7 bases identical to TRBD1. Germline V gene data show CDR1 as SGHKS and CDR2 as YYEKEE (reference sequence). CDR3 length: 14 residues. V gave up 3 bases and J gave up 4 bases; unmatched junction bases: 6. The CDR3 DNA is TGTGCCAGCAGCTCGACAGGGTATAGCTATGGCTACACCTTC. Protein: CASSSTGYSYGYTF. The complete variable domain, with remaining parts taken from reference TRBV5-5 and TRBJ1-2, reads DAGVTQSPTHLIKTRGQQVTLRCSPISGHKSVSWYQQVLGQGPQFIFQYYEKEERGRGNFPDRFSARQFPNYSSELNVNALLLGDSALYLCASSSTGYSYGYTFGSGTRLTVV.

This sequence joins TRBV20-1 and TRBJ1-1, with 7 bases lining up with TRBD1. This CDR3 has 11 residues. J was trimmed by 6 bases and V by 5 bases; bases with no gene match: 3. The germline gives CDR1 DFQATT, CDR2 SNEGSKA (reference sequence). DNA of the CDR3: TGCAGTGCTCCGGACAGGCCTGAAGCTTTCTTT. Translation: CSAPDRPEAFF.